This T cell receptor beta chain originates from a study of technical replicates of blood from a few donors. Assay used: immunoSEQ multiplex PCR; TCRdb lists only in-frame clones, some missing. This sample has around 76,000 clones, with 80% to 95% found just once. V shed 5 bases, J shed 7 bases, and the junction held 5 bases outside the gene matches. CDR3 size: 12 residues. The germline gives CDR1 SQVTM, CDR2 ANQGSEA. Material for sequencing was T cells isolated from PBMCs. The chain recombines TRBV29-1 with TRBJ2-1; TRBD2 agrees at 7 bases. This TCR was recovered from a human donor in good health. This CDR3 is CSVLAASNEQFF. Written as DNA, the CDR3 is TGCAGCGTTCTAGCGGCCTCGAATGAGCAGTTCTTC.